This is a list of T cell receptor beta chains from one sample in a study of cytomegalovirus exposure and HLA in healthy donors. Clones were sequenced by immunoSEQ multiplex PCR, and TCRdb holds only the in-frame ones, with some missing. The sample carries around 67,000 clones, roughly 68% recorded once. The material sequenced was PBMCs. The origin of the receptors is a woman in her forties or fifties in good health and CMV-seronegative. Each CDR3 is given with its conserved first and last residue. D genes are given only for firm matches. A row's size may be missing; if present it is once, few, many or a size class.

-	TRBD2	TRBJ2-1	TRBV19	CASKGLYSGKSSYNEQFF	TGTGCCAGTAAGGGTCTCTATAGCGGGAAAAGCTCCTACAATGAGCAGTTCTTC
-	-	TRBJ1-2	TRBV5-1	CASSLEGGYGYTF	TGCGCCAGCAGCTTAGAAGGGGGCTATGGCTACACCTTC
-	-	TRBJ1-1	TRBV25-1	CASSGQGSTEAFF	TGTGCCAGCAGTGGACAAGGGAGCACTGAAGCTTTCTTT
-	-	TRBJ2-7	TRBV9	CASSVGGRTQYYEQYF	TGTGCCAGCAGCGTAGGGGGCAGGACACAATATTACGAGCAGTACTTC
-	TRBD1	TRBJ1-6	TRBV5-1	CASSLETGGHNSPLHF	TGCGCCAGCAGCTTGGAGACAGGGGGCCATAATTCACCCCTCCACTTT
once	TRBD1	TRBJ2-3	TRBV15	CATSRTGFTDTQYF	TGTGCCACCAGCAGGACAGGGTTCACAGATACGCAGTATTTT
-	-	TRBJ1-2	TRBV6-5	CASSPISTGGYGYTF	TGTGCCAGCAGCCCAATTTCAACGGGGGGCTATGGCTACACCTTC
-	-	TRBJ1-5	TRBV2	CASSDRTFRQPQHF	TGTGCCAGCAGTGACCGGACATTCAGGCAGCCCCAGCATTTT
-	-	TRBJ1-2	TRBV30	CAWSVIEGYTF	TGTGCCTGGAGTGTAATAGAGGGCTACACCTTC
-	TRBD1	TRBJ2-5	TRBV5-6	CASSYRGTGQETQYF	TGTGCCAGCAGCTACCGCGGGACAGGTCAAGAGACCCAGTACTTC
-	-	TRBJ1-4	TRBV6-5	CASSYRVATNEKLFF	TGTGCCAGCAGTTACCGGGTTGCAACTAATGAAAAACTGTTTTTT
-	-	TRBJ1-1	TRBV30	CAWSPRSTEAFF	TGTGCCTGGAGTCCTCGGTCGACTGAAGCTTTCTTT
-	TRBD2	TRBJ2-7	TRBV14	CASSRSSGRAGEQYF	TGTGCCAGCAGCCGTTCTAGCGGGAGGGCCGGGGAGCAGTACTTC
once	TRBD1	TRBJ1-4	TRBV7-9	CASSLSPQQGANEKLFF	TGTGCCAGCAGCTTAAGCCCCCAACAGGGGGCTAATGAAAAACTGTTTTTT
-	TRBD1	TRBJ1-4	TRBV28	CASSGGQGTNEKLFF	TGTGCCAGCAGTGGGGGACAGGGCACTAATGAAAAACTGTTTTTT
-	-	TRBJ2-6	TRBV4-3	CASSGFVSGANVLTF	TGCGCCAGCTCCGGGTTTGTATCTGGGGCCAACGTCCTGACTTTC
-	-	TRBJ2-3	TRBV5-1	CASSLAQGADTQYF	TGCGCCAGCAGCTTGGCCCAGGGTGCAGATACGCAGTATTTT
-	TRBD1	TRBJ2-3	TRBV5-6	CASSPDRNTQYF	TGTGCCAGCAGCCCGGACAGGAATACGCAGTATTTT
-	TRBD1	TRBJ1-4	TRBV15	CATRSTGAGGEEKLFF	TGTGCCACCAGGTCGACGGGGGCAGGGGGCGAAGAAAAACTGTTTTTT
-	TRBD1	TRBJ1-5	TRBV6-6	CASSGQGGNQPQHF	TGTGCCAGCAGTGGACAGGGGGGCAATCAGCCCCAGCATTTT
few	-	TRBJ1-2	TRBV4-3	CASSQPAGGVHYGYTF	TGCGCCAGCAGCCAACCGGCGGGGGGGGTTCACTATGGCTACACCTTC
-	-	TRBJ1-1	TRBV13	CASSLAGNSNTEAFF	TGTGCCAGCAGCTTAGCTGGCAATTCGAACACTGAAGCTTTCTTT
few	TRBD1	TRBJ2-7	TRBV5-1	CASSWGTGGFNEQYF	TGCGCCAGCAGCTGGGGGACAGGGGGCTTCAACGAGCAGTACTTC
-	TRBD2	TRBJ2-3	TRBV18	CASSRRTSGTDTQYF	TGTGCCAGCTCACGAAGGACTAGCGGGACAGATACGCAGTATTTT
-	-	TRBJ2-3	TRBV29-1	CSVELILGTDTQYF	TGCAGCGTTGAACTAATACTCGGCACAGATACGCAGTATTTT
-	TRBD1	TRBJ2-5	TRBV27	CASSLAQGRETQYF	TGTGCCAGCAGTCTCGCACAGGGGCGGGAGACCCAGTACTTC
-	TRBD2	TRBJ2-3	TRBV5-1	CASLSSGGPTDTQYF	TGCGCCAGCTTGTCATCGGGAGGCCCCACAGATACGCAGTATTTT
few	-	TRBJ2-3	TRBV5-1	CASSPGGSTDTQYF	TGCGCCAGCAGCCCAGGGGGGAGCACAGATACGCAGTATTTT
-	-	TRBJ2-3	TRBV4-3	CASSQDSRAGTDTQYF	TGCGCCAGCAGCCAAGATTCGCGGGCCGGCACAGATACGCAGTATTTT
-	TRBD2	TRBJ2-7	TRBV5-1	CASSPQGLAGAGYPYF	TGCGCCAGCAGCCCCCAGGGACTAGCGGGGGCCGGGTATCCGTACTTC
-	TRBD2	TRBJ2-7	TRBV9	CASSPRTSAYEQYF	TGTGCCAGCAGCCCCCGGACTAGCGCCTACGAGCAGTACTTC
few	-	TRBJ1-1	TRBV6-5	CASSYNGVLGTEAFF	TGTGCCAGCAGTTATAACGGGGTTCTAGGAACTGAAGCTTTCTTT
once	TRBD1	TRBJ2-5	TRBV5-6	CASSLAGTGDLQETQYF	TGTGCCAGCAGCTTGGCCGGAACAGGGGATCTCCAAGAGACCCAGTACTTC
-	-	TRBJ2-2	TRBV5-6	CASSLRLPRAGELFF	TGTGCCAGCAGCTTGCGACTCCCTCGGGCCGGGGAGCTGTTTTTT
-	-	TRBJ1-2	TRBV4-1	CASSQERSDYGYTF	TGCGCCAGCAGCCAAGAGAGGTCGGACTATGGCTACACCTTC
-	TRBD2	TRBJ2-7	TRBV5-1	CASRRGTSGTYEQYF	TGCGCCAGCAGACGCGGGACTAGCGGAACCTACGAGCAGTACTTC
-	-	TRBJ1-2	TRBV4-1	CASSQTPGNKVYGYTF	TGCGCCAGCAGCCAGACGCCGGGGAATAAGGTCTATGGCTACACCTTC
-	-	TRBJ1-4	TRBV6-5	CASSSLAGEKLFF	TGTGCCAGCAGTTCCCTAGCGGGTGAAAAACTGTTTTTT
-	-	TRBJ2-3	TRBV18	CASSLPNTDTQYF	TGTGCCAGCTCCCTACCCAACACAGATACGCAGTATTTT
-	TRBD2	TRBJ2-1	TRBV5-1	CAGAGGPGNEQFF	TGCGCCGGAGCGGGAGGGCCCGGGAATGAGCAGTTCTTC
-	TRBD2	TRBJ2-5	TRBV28	CASGGGSLGETQYF	TGTGCCAGCGGGGGGGGATCTTTGGGTGAGACCCAGTACTTC
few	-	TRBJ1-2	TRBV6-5	CASSYSGRDGGYTF	TGTGCCAGCAGTTACTCGGGGAGGGATGGTGGCTACACCTTC